This is a list of T cell receptor beta chains from one sample in a study of Ad26.COV2.S vaccination and SARS-CoV-2 variants. This table comes from immunoSEQ multiplex PCR, and its TCRdb copy is limited to in-frame clones, with some not included. The table includes roughly 510,000 clones, 87% detected once. Sequences were derived from peripheral blood, sampled in a trial of Ad26.COV2.S vaccine versus placebo. The receptors were sampled from a person aged 18 to 59 who received the Ad26.COV2.S COVID-19 vaccine or a placebo. The CDR3 runs from the conserved cysteine through the conserved F or W. The D gene is left open where the match is weak. Expanded clones get a size class; other rows say once, few or many, or leave the size out.

CDR3 length: 15; D gene: TRBD2; V gene: TRBV5-1; J gene: TRBJ2-7; clone size: .; CDR3 DNA: TGCGCCAGCAGCACTATAGCGGGAGAATTATACGAGCAGTACTTC; CDR3 protein: CASSTIAGELYEQYF
CDR3 length: 16; D gene: .; V gene: TRBV2; J gene: TRBJ1-3; clone size: .; CDR3 DNA: TGTGCCAGCAGACAACCGACCCACAGGGTCGGAAACACCATATATTTT; CDR3 protein: CASRQPTHRVGNTIYF
CDR3 length: 14; D gene: .; V gene: TRBV6-2/TRBV6-3; J gene: TRBJ2-1; clone size: .; CDR3 DNA: TGTGCCAGCAGTTACGGGCTGCACTACAATGAGCAGTTCTTC; CDR3 protein: CASSYGLHYNEQFF
CDR3 length: 15; D gene: TRBD2; V gene: TRBV6-2/TRBV6-3; J gene: TRBJ2-1; clone size: .; CDR3 DNA: TGTGCCAGCAGTGGGAGTGGGAGGGGCACCAATGAGCAGTTCTTC; CDR3 protein: CASSGSGRGTNEQFF
CDR3 length: 17; D gene: .; V gene: TRBV2; J gene: TRBJ1-6; clone size: .; CDR3 DNA: TGTGCCAGCAGTCTGGGTCCTCCGAGGGCCTATAATTCACCCCTCCACTTT; CDR3 protein: CASSLGPPRAYNSPLHF
CDR3 length: 14; D gene: .; V gene: TRBV7-2; J gene: TRBJ1-1; clone size: .; CDR3 DNA: TGTGCCAGCAGCCCGCAGGGGCGTAGGACTGAAGCTTTCTTT; CDR3 protein: CASSPQGRRTEAFF
CDR3 length: 15; D gene: TRBD2; V gene: TRBV7-9; J gene: TRBJ2-3; clone size: .; CDR3 DNA: TGTGCCAGCAGCTTAGCGGGAGGGATTGCGGATACGCAGTATTTT; CDR3 protein: CASSLAGGIADTQYF
CDR3 length: 15; D gene: .; V gene: TRBV21-1; J gene: TRBJ2-7; clone size: .; CDR3 DNA: TGTGCCAGCAGCAAAGAGGACAGGGGAGCTAGCGAGCAGTACTTC; CDR3 protein: CASSKEDRGASEQYF
CDR3 length: 16; D gene: TRBD1; V gene: TRBV5-3; J gene: TRBJ2-7; clone size: .; CDR3 DNA: TGTGCCAGAAGCTGGACCGGGACAGGAAGCTCCTACGAGCAGTACTTC; CDR3 protein: CARSWTGTGSSYEQYF
CDR3 length: 13; D gene: .; V gene: TRBV5-1; J gene: TRBJ1-2; clone size: once; CDR3 DNA: TGCGCCAGCGCGGAGGGTTCCAACTATGGCTACACCTTC; CDR3 protein: CASAEGSNYGYTF
CDR3 length: 18; D gene: TRBD2; V gene: TRBV7-2; J gene: TRBJ2-2; clone size: .; CDR3 DNA: TGTGCCAGCAGCGAGCGGACTAGCGGGGTTCCGAGGACCGGGGAGCTGTTTTTT; CDR3 protein: CASSERTSGVPRTGELFF
CDR3 length: 13; D gene: .; V gene: TRBV7-2; J gene: TRBJ1-1; clone size: .; CDR3 DNA: TGTGCCAGCAGCTTAGTCCCGAGGACTGAAGCTTTCTTT; CDR3 protein: CASSLVPRTEAFF
CDR3 length: 15; D gene: .; V gene: TRBV19; J gene: TRBJ1-5; clone size: few; CDR3 DNA: TGTGCCAGTAGTACCCAGGGGCTTGGGAATCAGCCCCAGCATTTT; CDR3 protein: CASSTQGLGNQPQHF
CDR3 length: 11; D gene: .; V gene: TRBV29-1; J gene: TRBJ2-1; clone size: .; CDR3 DNA: TGCAGCGTTGTTAGGGGCTACGAGCAGTTCTTC; CDR3 protein: CSVVRGYEQFF
CDR3 length: 11; D gene: TRBD1; V gene: TRBV19; J gene: TRBJ1-1; clone size: .; CDR3 DNA: TGTGCCAGCAGGGGGCTCGCAAAAGCTTTCTTT; CDR3 protein: CASRGLAKAFF
CDR3 length: 12; D gene: TRBD1; V gene: TRBV4-1; J gene: TRBJ2-7; clone size: once; CDR3 DNA: TGCGCCAGCGGGGACAGCCTGGGCGAGCAGTACTTC; CDR3 protein: CASGDSLGEQYF
CDR3 length: 12; D gene: .; V gene: TRBV4-3; J gene: TRBJ1-1; clone size: .; CDR3 DNA: TGCGCCAGCAGCCGCGGGGGCACTGAAGCTTTCTTT; CDR3 protein: CASSRGGTEAFF
CDR3 length: 15; D gene: TRBD2; V gene: TRBV28; J gene: TRBJ2-1; clone size: .; CDR3 DNA: TGTGCCAGCAGAGTAGCGGGAGGAAACTACAATGAGCAGTTCTTC; CDR3 protein: CASRVAGGNYNEQFF
CDR3 length: 10; D gene: .; V gene: TRBV12-3/TRBV12-4; J gene: TRBJ2-1; clone size: .; CDR3 DNA: TGTGCCAGCAGGGGGAATGAGCAGTTCTTC; CDR3 protein: CASRGNEQFF
CDR3 length: 14; D gene: .; V gene: TRBV5-5; J gene: TRBJ1-1; clone size: .; CDR3 DNA: TGTGCCAGCAGCTTGGTAGGGGGGCTAACTGAAGCTTTCTTT; CDR3 protein: CASSLVGGLTEAFF
CDR3 length: 15; D gene: TRBD1; V gene: TRBV3-1/TRBV3-2; J gene: TRBJ2-1; clone size: .; CDR3 DNA: TGTGCCAGCAGCCCGATGGATCGACAGGGGGTGGGGGTATTCTTC; CDR3 protein: CASSPMDRQGVGVFF
CDR3 length: 12; D gene: .; V gene: TRBV19; J gene: TRBJ2-7; clone size: .; CDR3 DNA: TGTGCCACCTCGGGACTCTCCTACGAGCAGTACTTC; CDR3 protein: CATSGLSYEQYF
CDR3 length: 13; D gene: TRBD1; V gene: TRBV19; J gene: TRBJ1-2; clone size: .; CDR3 DNA: TGTGCCAGTTCTAGAGGACAGGGGATGGGCTACACCTTC; CDR3 protein: CASSRGQGMGYTF
CDR3 length: 16; D gene: .; V gene: TRBV3-1/TRBV3-2; J gene: TRBJ2-5; clone size: .; CDR3 DNA: TGTGCAACTGCAGGGGCTGCTACGGGGTACCAAGAGACCCAGTACTTC; CDR3 protein: CATAGAATGYQETQYF
CDR3 length: 15; D gene: TRBD1; V gene: TRBV4-2; J gene: TRBJ1-2; clone size: .; CDR3 DNA: TGTGCCAGCAGCCAAGAGTCCGACAGGGATCATGGCTACACCTTC; CDR3 protein: CASSQESDRDHGYTF
CDR3 length: 15; D gene: .; V gene: TRBV5-4; J gene: TRBJ1-2; clone size: .; CDR3 DNA: TGTGCCAGCAGCTTCCTCCGGGCGGGTCTAGAGGGCTACACCTTC; CDR3 protein: CASSFLRAGLEGYTF
CDR3 length: 16; D gene: TRBD1; V gene: TRBV6-6; J gene: TRBJ2-1; clone size: .; CDR3 DNA: TGTGCCAGCAGTTACTCGACAGGGACAACCAACAATGAGCAGTTCTTC; CDR3 protein: CASSYSTGTTNNEQFF
CDR3 length: 16; D gene: TRBD1; V gene: TRBV7-9; J gene: TRBJ2-5; clone size: .; CDR3 DNA: TGTGCCAGCAGCTTAAGGTCGGGACAGCCTTCAGAGACCCAGTACTTC; CDR3 protein: CASSLRSGQPSETQYF
CDR3 length: 15; D gene: .; V gene: TRBV7-2; J gene: TRBJ2-1; clone size: .; CDR3 DNA: TGTGCCAGCAGCAGCAGCCCCATAAGAAACAATGAGCAGTTCTTC; CDR3 protein: CASSSSPIRNNEQFF
CDR3 length: 13; D gene: .; V gene: TRBV29-1; J gene: TRBJ2-1; clone size: .; CDR3 DNA: TGCAGCGTTGAAGATCTCCCGGGCCGTGGGCAGTTCTTC; CDR3 protein: CSVEDLPGRGQFF
CDR3 length: 14; D gene: .; V gene: TRBV7-6; J gene: TRBJ2-5; clone size: .; CDR3 DNA: TGTGCCAGCAGCCACCCCCTCGGGGTGGGGACCCAGTACTTC; CDR3 protein: CASSHPLGVGTQYF
CDR3 length: 14; D gene: TRBD1; V gene: TRBV30; J gene: TRBJ1-2; clone size: .; CDR3 DNA: TGTGCCTGCCCGCCGGGACAGGGAAACTATGGCTACACCTTC; CDR3 protein: CACPPGQGNYGYTF
CDR3 length: 14; D gene: .; V gene: TRBV9; J gene: TRBJ2-5; clone size: .; CDR3 DNA: TGTGCCAGCAGCGTATCGACTCGCCAAGAGACCCAGTACTTC; CDR3 protein: CASSVSTRQETQYF
CDR3 length: 14; D gene: .; V gene: TRBV7-9; J gene: TRBJ2-5; clone size: .; CDR3 DNA: TGTGCCAGCAGCTTAGCGAGCAGTCAAGAGACCCAGTACTTC; CDR3 protein: CASSLASSQETQYF
CDR3 length: 15; D gene: TRBD1; V gene: TRBV9; J gene: TRBJ1-4; clone size: .; CDR3 DNA: TGTGCCAGCAGCCCCAGGACAGGGCGGGATGAAAAACTGTTTTTT; CDR3 protein: CASSPRTGRDEKLFF
CDR3 length: 14; D gene: .; V gene: TRBV11-3; J gene: TRBJ2-3; clone size: .; CDR3 DNA: TGTGCCAGCAGCTTAGGCGTGGTGGAAGATACGCAGTATTTT; CDR3 protein: CASSLGVVEDTQYF
CDR3 length: 13; D gene: .; V gene: TRBV6-2/TRBV6-3; J gene: TRBJ1-2; clone size: .; CDR3 DNA: TGTGCCAGCAGTCCCGTTAGGGATCATGGCTACACCTTC; CDR3 protein: CASSPVRDHGYTF
CDR3 length: 14; D gene: .; V gene: TRBV2; J gene: TRBJ2-7; clone size: many; CDR3 DNA: TGTGCCAGCAGCGGACAGTTGCTGGCCTACGAGCAGTACTTC; CDR3 protein: CASSGQLLAYEQYF
CDR3 length: 14; D gene: .; V gene: TRBV7-8; J gene: TRBJ2-2; clone size: .; CDR3 DNA: TGTGCCAGCAGCTTAGGGACGAACACCGGGGAGCTGTTTTTT; CDR3 protein: CASSLGTNTGELFF
CDR3 length: 15; D gene: TRBD2; V gene: TRBV30; J gene: TRBJ2-1; clone size: .; CDR3 DNA: TGTGCCTGGCAAACCGGGACTAGCGTGTGGAAGGAGCAGTTCTTC; CDR3 protein: CAWQTGTSVWKEQFF
CDR3 length: 13; D gene: TRBD2; V gene: TRBV6-5; J gene: TRBJ2-1; clone size: .; CDR3 DNA: TGTGCCAGCAGGGTCCGGGGGGGGAATGAGCAGTTCTTC; CDR3 protein: CASRVRGGNEQFF